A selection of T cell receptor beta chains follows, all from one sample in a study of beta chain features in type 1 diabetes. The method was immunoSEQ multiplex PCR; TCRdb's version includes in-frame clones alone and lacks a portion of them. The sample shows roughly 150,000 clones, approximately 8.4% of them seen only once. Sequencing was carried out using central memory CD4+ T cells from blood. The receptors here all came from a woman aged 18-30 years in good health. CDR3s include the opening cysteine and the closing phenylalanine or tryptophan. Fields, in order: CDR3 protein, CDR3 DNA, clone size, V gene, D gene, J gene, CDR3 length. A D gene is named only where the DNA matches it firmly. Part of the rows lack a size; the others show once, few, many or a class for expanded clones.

CDR3: CASSLSSGTQETQYF
DNA: TGTGCCAGCAGTTTATCTAGCGGGACGCAAGAGACCCAGTACTTC
size: few
V: TRBV27
D: TRBD2
J: TRBJ2-5
length: 15

CDR3: CASSPDRGAAFYGYTF
DNA: TGTGCCAGCTCACCAGACAGGGGCGCCGCGTTCTATGGCTACACCTTC
size: .
V: TRBV18
D: TRBD1
J: TRBJ1-2
length: 16

CDR3: CAISESTGGDEQYF
DNA: TGTGCCATCAGTGAGTCTACAGGGGGGGACGAGCAGTACTTC
size: few
V: TRBV10-3
D: .
J: TRBJ2-7
length: 14

CDR3: CASSVGLAGLSEQFF
DNA: TGTGCCAGCAGCGTAGGACTAGCGGGGTTGAGTGAGCAGTTCTTC
size: .
V: TRBV9
D: TRBD2
J: TRBJ2-1
length: 15

CDR3: CSVEGLVGETQYF
DNA: TGCAGCGTTGAGGGGCTAGTAGGAGAGACCCAGTACTTC
size: few
V: TRBV29-1
D: .
J: TRBJ2-5
length: 13

CDR3: CASSSSFGQGGYEQYF
DNA: TGTGCCAGCAGCTCCTCCTTCGGACAGGGCGGATACGAGCAGTACTTC
size: .
V: TRBV7-8
D: TRBD1
J: TRBJ2-7
length: 16

CDR3: CASSRTGGVGEKLFF
DNA: TGCGCCAGCAGCCGCACGGGAGGGGTGGGCGAAAAACTGTTTTTT
size: many
V: TRBV4-1
D: .
J: TRBJ1-4
length: 15

CDR3: CASSERVGQETQYF
DNA: TGTGCCAGCAGCGAGAGGGTCGGACAAGAGACCCAGTACTTC
size: few
V: TRBV7-2
D: .
J: TRBJ2-5
length: 14

CDR3: CASSYFAIDTGELFF
DNA: TGTGCCAGCAGTTACTTCGCTATAGACACCGGGGAGCTGTTTTTT
size: .
V: TRBV6-6
D: .
J: TRBJ2-2
length: 15

CDR3: CASSRGQANYGYTF
DNA: TGTGCCAGCAGCCGCGGACAGGCGAACTATGGCTACACCTTC
size: .
V: TRBV5-6
D: TRBD1
J: TRBJ1-2
length: 14

CDR3: CASSDRGEGDGYTF
DNA: TGTGCCAGCAGTGACAGGGGCGAAGGGGATGGCTACACCTTC
size: few
V: TRBV6-5
D: TRBD1
J: TRBJ1-2
length: 14

CDR3: CASTSWTGSSYEQYF
DNA: TGTGCCAGCACTAGCTGGACGGGGAGCTCCTACGAGCAGTACTTC
size: few
V: TRBV6-5
D: .
J: TRBJ2-7
length: 15

CDR3: CASSISRDEAFF
DNA: TGTGCCAGTAGTATTTCGCGGGATGAAGCTTTCTTT
size: few
V: TRBV19
D: .
J: TRBJ1-1
length: 12

CDR3: CASSWNEQGVGYTF
DNA: TGTGCCAGCAGTTGGAACGAACAGGGGGTTGGCTACACCTTC
size: .
V: TRBV27
D: TRBD1
J: TRBJ1-2
length: 14

CDR3: CASSSDQGFSYEQYF
DNA: TGTGCCAGCAGCTCGGATCAGGGGTTCTCCTACGAGCAGTACTTC
size: few
V: TRBV7-9
D: .
J: TRBJ2-7
length: 15

CDR3: CASSPSVGTGRYEQYF
DNA: TGTGCCAGCAGCCCATCAGTTGGGACAGGGCGGTACGAGCAGTACTTC
size: .
V: TRBV7-9
D: TRBD1
J: TRBJ2-7
length: 16

CDR3: CASSGQAGETQYF
DNA: TGTGCCAGCAGTGGACAGGCAGGGGAGACCCAGTACTTC
size: few
V: TRBV2
D: .
J: TRBJ2-5
length: 13

CDR3: CASVDSTEKLFF
DNA: TGTGCCTCGGTGGACAGCACTGAAAAACTGTTTTTT
size: .
V: TRBV30
D: .
J: TRBJ1-4
length: 12

CDR3: CASSLAGTGNAFF
DNA: TGTGCCAGCAGCTTGGCTGGGACAGGGAACGCTTTCTTT
size: .
V: TRBV5-6
D: TRBD1
J: TRBJ1-1
length: 13

CDR3: CASSPGQGEKNEQYF
DNA: TGTGCCAGTTCTCCCGGACAGGGAGAAAAGAACGAGCAGTACTTC
size: .
V: TRBV6-5
D: TRBD1
J: TRBJ2-7
length: 15

CDR3: CASSPPGGTSGSHTQYF
DNA: TGTGCCAGCAGTCCCCCAGGGGGGACTAGCGGGAGCCATACGCAGTATTTT
size: .
V: TRBV25-1
D: TRBD2
J: TRBJ2-3
length: 17

CDR3: CASSLSTSDGYTF
DNA: TGCGCCAGCAGTCTCTCCACCTCGGATGGCTACACCTTC
size: few
V: TRBV4-1
D: .
J: TRBJ1-2
length: 13

CDR3: CASSSQGEKLFF
DNA: TGTGCCAGCAGTTCCCAGGGAGAAAAACTGTTTTTT
size: .
V: TRBV6-5
D: .
J: TRBJ1-4
length: 12

CDR3: CASSLWAMNTEAFF
DNA: TGTGCCAGCAGTTTGTGGGCGATGAACACTGAAGCTTTCTTT
size: few
V: TRBV27
D: .
J: TRBJ1-1
length: 14

CDR3: CASSPRGGPVNEQYF
DNA: TGTGCCAGCAGCCCGCGGGGGGGCCCAGTCAACGAGCAGTACTTC
size: many
V: TRBV7-9
D: TRBD2
J: TRBJ2-7
length: 15

CDR3: CSVQGLGETQYF
DNA: TGCAGCGTGCAGGGGTTGGGGGAGACCCAGTACTTC
size: few
V: TRBV29-1
D: .
J: TRBJ2-5
length: 12

CDR3: CASSLVAGAPSYNEQFF
DNA: TGTGCCAGCAGCTTGGTGGCGGGAGCCCCCTCCTACAATGAGCAGTTCTTC
size: .
V: TRBV5-4
D: TRBD2
J: TRBJ2-1
length: 17

CDR3: CASSQLRTGGNSPLHF
DNA: TGTGCCAGCAGTCAACTCCGGACAGGGGGGAATTCACCCCTCCACTTT
size: few
V: TRBV6-6
D: TRBD1
J: TRBJ1-6
length: 16

CDR3: CASSGPPNRGTQYF
DNA: TGTGCCAGCAGCGGACCCCCGAATAGGGGTACGCAGTATTTT
size: many
V: TRBV28
D: .
J: TRBJ2-3
length: 14

CDR3: CAISVRVKETQYF
DNA: TGTGCCATCAGTGTGAGGGTGAAAGAGACCCAGTACTTC
size: few
V: TRBV10-3
D: .
J: TRBJ2-5
length: 13

CDR3: CASSLAPGVRGELFF
DNA: TGTGCCAGCAGCTTAGCTCCGGGAGTTCGGGGGGAGCTGTTTTTT
size: .
V: TRBV11-2
D: .
J: TRBJ2-2
length: 15

CDR3: CASARGGDYGYTF
DNA: TGTGCTAGTGCCAGAGGGGGGGACTATGGCTACACCTTC
size: .
V: TRBV12-5
D: .
J: TRBJ1-2
length: 13

CDR3: CASTKTWPEESTEAFF
DNA: TGTGCCAGCACCAAAACCTGGCCTGAAGAAAGCACTGAAGCTTTCTTT
size: .
V: TRBV7-9
D: .
J: TRBJ1-1
length: 16